The clone carrying this TCR beta chain appeared a few times. RNA transcripts yielded amplified TCR beta CDR3 regions. First-round RT-PCR of the TCR CDR3 relied on the HTBI primer set. TCRdb processed the multiplex PCR reads anew with MiXCR; each CDR3 protein has one entry. Among some 620,000 distinct CDR3 sequences listed, about 16% were seen once. This sample is part of a study of T cells in Graves' hyperthyroidism and ophthalmopathy. There are 15 residues in the CDR3. Trimming took off 2 bases at V and 0 bases at J, with 5 bases between the two ends. Calling Graves' hyperthyroidism stable meant ophthalmopathy did not progress within 18 months. Diagnosing involved the use of clinical symptoms, serum thyroxine and TRAb, thyroid ultrasound and orbital computed tomography. Each 10 ml fresh peripheral blood draw supplied the PBMCs.

Sequenced sample: blood. The sequence was obtained from a woman in her thirties with Graves' hyperthyroidism. This chain links TRBV12-3 or TRBV12-4 with TRBJ2-6; D is unclear. This chain's CDR3 is CASSLYYSGANVLTF. The CDR3 region has the DNA TGTGCCAGCAGTTTATATTACTCTGGGGCCAACGTCCTGACTTTC.